Given below is one TCR beta chain in context. V was clipped by 5 bases and J by 6 bases, with 12 bases between them. The CDR3 runs to 12 residues. The germline V gene encodes CDR1 SGHRS and CDR2 YFSETQ. This sample is part of a study of cytomegalovirus exposure and HLA in healthy donors. 13 Jbeta primers and 60 Vbeta primers were used for the PCR. Measured with immunoSEQ multiplex PCR; TCRdb has only the in-frame clones, and not every one. The table lists roughly 180,000 clones, roughly 80% of them singletons. This sequence originates from a woman aged 50 to 60 in good health and CMV-seropositive. The chain links TRBV5-1 to TRBJ2-7; D perhaps matches TRBD1 (6 bases). The sample consisted of PBMCs. CDR3 sequence: CASRSGQSEQYF. CDR3 coding DNA: TGCGCCAGCAGATCCGGACAGTCCGAGCAGTACTTC.